This entry features one T cell receptor beta chain sequence. Assay used: immunoSEQ multiplex PCR; TCRdb lists only in-frame clones, some missing. This table has some 84,000 clones, roughly 80% appearing once. All patients handed over anywhere from 1 to 8 samples, pretreatment and on-treatment. This CDR3 has 17 amino acids. Per germline, CDR1 LGHNA and CDR2 YNFKEQ. Unmatched junction bases numbered 14, after V lost 4 bases and J lost 3 bases. The data belong to a study of PD-L1 blockade in urothelial cancer. This clonotype originated in a man between 65 and 79 years old with urothelial cancer. This rearrangement joins TRBV4-2 to TRBJ1-1; TRBD1 matches at 7 bases. The starting material was PBMCs, obtained around atezolizumab (anti-PD-L1) treatment. CDR3 coding DNA: TGTGCCAGCAGCCCACCAAAACGACAGGGTGTACACACTGAAGCTTTCTTT. It codes for CASSPPKRQGVHTEAFF.